The 18 T cell receptor beta chains reported below all come from one sample, sequenced in a study of T cells in Graves' hyperthyroidism and ophthalmopathy. Researchers amplified the TCR beta CDR3 regions from RNA transcripts. A set of HTBI primers served as the primers for a first-round RT-PCR of the TCR CDR3. TCRdb re-called the multiplex PCR reads with MiXCR, one entry per CDR3 protein. In the table there are some 740,000 distinct CDR3 sequences, 11% to 15% of which are singletons. Sequencing was performed on blood. The receptors here all came from a woman under 30 with Graves' hyperthyroidism.

This clonotype was seen repeatedly, ten times or more. The chain employs TRBV7-2 and TRBJ2-7, with D hard to call. The germline CDR1 and CDR2 sequences are SGHTA and FQGNSA. Trimming left V 2 bases short and J 2 bases short, with 10 bases between. CDR3 length equals 14 residues. CDR3 protein: CASSLLGPTYEQYF. The CDR3 region has the DNA TGTGCCAGCAGCTTACTAGGACCAACCTACGAGCAGTACTTC. Full variable domain (remainder filled in from reference TRBV7-2 and TRBJ2-7): GAGVSQSPSNKVTEKGKDVELRCDPISGHTALYWYRQSLGQGLEFLIYFQGNSAPDKSGLPSDRFSAERTGGSVSTLTIQRTQQEDSAVYLCASSLLGPTYEQYFGPGTRLTVT.

Concerning this clonotype itself: Given a much more abundant clone one base away, this may be a read error. The rearrangement links TRBV30 to TRBJ1-2, with no clear D. Germline V gene sequence: CDR1 GTSNPN, CDR2 SVGIG (reference sequence). The CDR3 has 11 residues. The V end lost 4 bases, the J end lost 12 bases, and 15 bases lay between the germline ends. The CDR3 reads CAWTGGGGHTF. The CDR3 DNA reads as TGTGCCTGGACGGGTGGAGGCGGCCACACCTTC.

This clonotype was recorded a few times. This sequence joins TRBV20-1 and TRBJ2-7; TRBD1 matches at 7 bases. The junction had 9 bases not matched to a gene; V was cut back by 5 bases and J by 2 bases. CDR1 is DFQATT, CDR2 SNEGSKA, per germline (reference sequence). CDR3 length: 14 residues. CDR3 amino acids: CSAQDRFPTYEQYF. CDR3 nucleotides: TGCAGTGCTCAGGACAGGTTTCCCACCTACGAGCAGTACTTC.

This clonotype was recorded many times. This chain links TRBV20-1 with TRBJ2-7; D gene uncertain. Trimming took off 0 bases at V and 7 bases at J, with 13 bases between the two ends. Germline CDR1 DFQATT, CDR2 SNEGSKA (reference sequence). This CDR3 has 13 amino acids. DNA of the CDR3: TGCAGTGCTAGAGATCGCCCAACCAGGGAGCAGTACTTC. This sequence encodes CSARDRPTREQYF.

This chain links TRBV2 with TRBJ2-5, with TRBD2 matching over 10 bases. V was clipped by 8 bases and J by 4 bases; unmatched bases: 7. Germline values: CDR1 SNHLY, CDR2 FYNNEI. There are 14 residues in the CDR3. The CDR3 loop is CASRSSSGRETQYF. Written as DNA, the CDR3 is TGTGCCAGCCGGTCATCTAGCGGGAGAGAGACCCAGTACTTC.

This clonotype was observed a handful of times. The V and J genes are TRBV10-3 and TRBJ1-2, with 10 bases that match TRBD1. Per germline, CDR1 ENHRY and CDR2 SYGVKD. V trimming: 3 bases; J trimming: 4 bases; junction bases outside the gene matches: 8. The CDR3 is 16 amino acids. The CDR3 region has the DNA TGTGCCATCAGTGACGGGGGCGACAGGGGGCTCTATGGCTACACCTTC. It yields the protein CAISDGGDRGLYGYTF.

The CDR3 nucleotides are TGTGCCACCAGTGTAGCGGTCGGGGGCGCGGCCGGGGAGCTGTTTTTT. This translates into CATSVAVGGAAGELFF. The chain uses TRBV24-1 and TRBJ2-2, with D perhaps matching TRBD1 or TRBD2 (6 bases each). Germline-derived CDR1 and CDR2 are KGHDR and SFDVKD. V shed 5 bases and J shed 6 bases, with 18 bases lying between them. The CDR3 covers 16 residues.

This clonotype has a handful of counts. This chain connects TRBV7-6 to TRBJ2-2; either TRBD1 or TRBD2 may supply D (6 bases each). Germline lookup yields CDR1 SGHVS and CDR2 FNYEAQ. Trimming removed 1 base at V and 7 bases at J, with 16 bases between. The CDR3 runs to 16 residues. CDR3 sequence reads: CASSLEGGAVVGELFF. DNA for the CDR3: TGTGCCAGCAGCTTAGAGGGGGGCGCGGTCGTCGGGGAGCTGTTTTTT.

This clonotype was counted only a few times. The chain carries TRBV4-3 and TRBJ1-2; D remains unclear. The CDR3 is made up of 14 amino acids. V was shortened by 0 bases and J by 6 bases, with 11 bases between the two germline ends. Germline assignment: CDR1 LGHNA and CDR2 YSLEER. The CDR3 bases are TGCGCCAGCAGCCAAGAGCACGGGTATCATGGCTACACCTTC. This encodes CASSQEHGYHGYTF.

This clonotype appeared many times. The chain employs TRBV10-3 and TRBJ2-5, with D uncertain. The CDR3 extends over 14 amino acids. Deletions cut 2 bases from V and 4 bases from J, with 11 bases between. Per the germline V gene, CDR1 is ENHRY and CDR2 is SYGVKD. The DNA of the CDR3 is TGTGCCATCAGTGAGGGCGGCTGGGGAGAGACCCAGTACTTC. Protein: CAISEGGWGETQYF.

This clonotype appeared many times. The chain employs TRBV11-2 and TRBJ2-7; D call uncertain. CDR1 and CDR2 (germline): SGHAT, FQNNGV. Trimming pared 0 bases from V and 2 bases from J, leaving 8 bases between. The CDR3 has 14 residues. The CDR3 is CASSLEVSTYEQYF. Here the CDR3 DNA reads TGTGCCAGCAGCTTAGAAGTCAGTACCTACGAGCAGTACTTC.

There are a few counts of this clonotype. The V call is TRBV18, the J call TRBJ2-5; D may be TRBD2 (5 bases). This CDR3 has 14 amino acids. CDR1 is KGHSH, CDR2 LQKENI, per germline. V shed 6 bases and J shed 3 bases, with 14 bases lying between them. The CDR3 nucleotides are TGTGCCAGCTCCACTTGGACTGGGGAAGAGACCCAGTACTTC. Amino acids: CASSTWTGEETQYF.

About this clonotype: This likely comes from a read error, as the CDR3 has no conserved phenylalanine or tryptophan at its end. The chain links TRBV4-3 to TRBJ2-3; 7 bases agree with TRBD1. Trimming at V came to 4 bases and at J to 0 bases, leaving 4 bases not matched to a gene. CDR1 is LGHNA and CDR2 is YSLEER in the germline V gene. The CDR3 extends over 15 amino acids. The CDR3 is CASSPTGTSTDTQYL. Written as DNA, the CDR3 is TGCGCCAGCAGCCCGACAGGGACGAGCACAGATACGCAGTATCTT.

This clonotype was detected ten times or more. This chain connects TRBV12-3 or TRBV12-4 to TRBJ2-1; D call uncertain. The V end lost 1 base, the J end lost 4 bases, and 5 bases lay between the germline ends. There are 13 residues in the CDR3. CDR3 residues: CASSLEIYNEQFF. DNA of the CDR3: TGTGCCAGCAGTTTAGAGATTTACAATGAGCAGTTCTTC.

This clonotype was seen a few times. The chain joins TRBV4-2 to TRBJ2-1; D perhaps matches TRBD2 (5 bases). The V and J ends lost 5 bases and 1 base respectively, with 21 bases between them. CDR3 length equals 18 residues. CDR1 and CDR2 from the germline V gene are LGHNA and YNFKEQ. CDR3 residues: CASSASGGGPPSYNEQFF. In DNA, the CDR3 is TGTGCCAGCAGCGCCTCTGGCGGAGGACCACCGTCCTACAATGAGCAGTTCTTC.

The sample holds many counts of this clonotype. V usage is TRBV12-3 or TRBV12-4 and J usage is TRBJ2-1; TRBD2 agrees at 7 bases. The CDR3 length is 14 residues. Trimming took 3 bases from V and 8 from J; bases not matched to a gene: 7. CDR3 region: CASSFRGSRDEQFF. CDR3 sequence (DNA): TGTGCCAGCAGTTTTCGCGGGAGTAGGGATGAGCAGTTCTTC.

This clonotype was seen a handful of times. The chain carries TRBV19 and TRBJ2-1, with no clear D. The CDR3 consists of 14 residues. The germline V gene has CDR1 LNHDA and CDR2 SQIVND (reference sequence). V lost 4 bases and J lost 7, with 14 bases in between. CDR3 sequence (DNA): TGTGCCAGTAGTACCTCCTTGGAGCAGAATGAGCAGTTCTTC. The encoded protein is CASSTSLEQNEQFF.

This chain uses TRBV4-1 with TRBJ2-7; D may be TRBD2 (5 bases). The CDR3 loop spans 20 amino acids. CDR1 and CDR2 from the germline V gene are MGHRA and YSYEKL. Trimming removed 0 bases from V and 1 base from J, with 25 bases in between. The CDR3, as DNA: TGCGCCAGCAGCCAAGATTGGGTTAAAGGACCCTCCTGGACTTCCTACGAGCAGTACTTC. Translating it yields CASSQDWVKGPSWTSYEQYF.